The 18 T cell receptor beta chains below all came from one sample that was sequenced in a study of T cell responses to AZD1222 COVID-19 vaccine. TCRdb's copy holds only in-frame clones and misses some; the assay was immunoSEQ multiplex PCR. In the table there are 86,000 or so clones, over 80% of which are singletons. The sample in question was peripheral blood, obtained on day 0 of MenACWY control vaccination. These receptors were obtained from an adult in good health.

V usage is TRBV28 and J usage is TRBJ1-5; D might be TRBD1 (5 bases). The V and J ends lost 6 bases and 7 bases respectively, with 13 bases between them. Germline assignment: CDR1 MDHEN and CDR2 SYDVKM. The CDR3 runs 13 residues. The CDR3 nucleotides read TGTGCCAGCAGCCCGGTGGGGGGACAGCCCCAGCATTTT. This sequence encodes CASSPVGGQPQHF.

The V call is TRBV6-6, the J call TRBJ2-7, with TRBD2 matching 13 bases. V lost 6 bases to trimming and J lost 7 bases; unmatched junction nucleotides: 12. This CDR3 comprises 16 residues. Germline CDR1 MNHNY, CDR2 SVGAGI (reference sequence). CDR3 DNA sequence: TGTGCCAGCAGACCAACTAGCGGGAGGGGCTCGGGGGAGCAGTACTTC. Encoded protein: CASRPTSGRGSGEQYF.

The chain uses TRBV9 and TRBJ1-2, with TRBD1 matching 7 bases. The V gene's germline CDR1 is SGDLS and CDR2 YYNGEE. The CDR3 is 17 amino acids. V lost 6 bases to trimming and J lost 0 bases; unmatched junction nucleotides: 14. CDR3 region: CASTLGTAVLPNYGYTF. Written as DNA, the CDR3 is TGTGCCAGCACCCTTGGGACAGCGGTACTTCCTAACTATGGCTACACCTTC.

The V call is TRBV3-1 (or the pseudogene TRBV3-2), the J call TRBJ2-2, with 7 positions matching TRBD2. The length of the CDR3 is 20 residues. The germline V gene encodes CDR1 LGHDT and CDR2 YNNKEL (reference sequence). J gave up 0 bases and V 6 bases, and 19 bases lay outside the gene matches. The CDR3 bases are TGTGCCAGCAGTCACCGAAGCCCCGCGGCTAGCGGAACGAACACCGGGGAGCTGTTTTTT. Encoded protein: CASSHRSPAASGTNTGELFF.

V and J are TRBV13 and TRBJ2-7; D uncertain. Trimming pared 0 bases from V and 0 bases from J, leaving 9 bases between. From germline, CDR1 is PRHDT and CDR2 FYEKMQ (reference sequence). The CDR3 spans 15 residues. CDR3 in DNA: TGTGCCAGCAGCTTAGGGGTCAAGTTCTCCTACGAGCAGTACTTC. Its protein is CASSLGVKFSYEQYF.

The V call is TRBV7-8, the J call TRBJ2-3, with 8 bases identical to TRBD2. CDR1 and CDR2 (germline): SGHVS, FQNEAQ. The junction had 8 bases not matched to a gene; V was cut back by 5 bases and J by 1 base. CDR3 length: 16 amino acids. Here the CDR3 DNA reads TGTGCCAGCAGCCGAGCGGGAGTGCCACGCACAGATACGCAGTATTTT. Its translation: CASSRAGVPRTDTQYF.

J is TRBJ1-2 and V is TRBV12-3 or TRBV12-4; weak D call: TRBD1 (5 bases). This CDR3 has 13 amino acids. V was clipped by 5 bases and J by 0 bases, with 7 bases between them. CDR3 loop: CASSTGANYGYTF. For the CDR3, the DNA is TGTGCCAGCAGTACAGGAGCTAACTATGGCTACACCTTC.

This chain joins TRBV3-1 (or the pseudogene TRBV3-2) and TRBJ2-2; 8 positions agree with TRBD2. The CDR3 has 13 residues. CDR1 is LGHDT, CDR2 YNNKEL, per germline (reference sequence). Trimming at V came to 4 bases and at J to 6 bases, leaving 1 base not matched to a gene. The CDR3 loop is CASSPGGAGELFF. CDR3 coding DNA: TGTGCCAGCAGCCCCGGGGGGGCCGGGGAGCTGTTTTTT.

DNA for the CDR3: TGTGCCAGCAGTGAACCCGAGGTGGACGAAAAACTGTTTTTT. Translating it yields CASSEPEVDEKLFF. This chain joins TRBV2 and TRBJ1-4; D remains unclear. The V gene lost 2 bases and the J gene lost 8 bases, with 12 bases spanning the gap. This CDR3 comprises 14 residues. Germline assignment: CDR1 SNHLY and CDR2 FYNNEI.

The chain employs TRBV7-2 and TRBJ2-2; either TRBD1 or TRBD2 may fit D (5 bases each). The CDR3 loop spans 14 amino acids. V lost 6 bases and J lost 2, with 10 bases in between. Germline CDR1 SGHTA, CDR2 FQGNSA. CDR3 nucleotide sequence: TGTGCCAGCAGTAGGGACGCAAACACCGGGGAGCTGTTTTTT. Translation: CASSRDANTGELFF.

This chain links TRBV7-9 with TRBJ2-7, with TRBD1 matching over 8 bases. The germline gives CDR1 SEHNR, CDR2 FQNEAQ (reference sequence). The V and J ends lost 1 base and 2 bases, in that order; junction bases with no gene match: 7. The length of the CDR3 is 16 residues. DNA of the CDR3: TGTGCCAGCAGCTTAGATAAGGGGACAGGTACCTACGAGCAGTACTTC. It is translated as CASSLDKGTGTYEQYF.

The gene calls are TRBV28 and TRBJ1-6; 7 bases are a match to TRBD1. This CDR3 is 14 amino acids long. V trimming: 3 bases; J trimming: 7 bases; junction bases outside the gene matches: 3. Germline lookup yields CDR1 MDHEN and CDR2 SYDVKM. The CDR3 nucleotides are TGTGCCAGCAGTTTCGCGGGACAGAATTCACCCCTCCACTTT. This translates into CASSFAGQNSPLHF.

This chain uses TRBV4-3 with TRBJ2-7; D is undetermined. V was trimmed by 4 bases and J by 2 bases, leaving 21 bases between them. The CDR3 length is 17 residues. The germline V gene has CDR1 LGHNA and CDR2 YSLEER. Here the CDR3 reads CASSPKPPPQTPYEQYF. In DNA form, the CDR3 reads TGCGCCAGCAGCCCCAAACCACCCCCGCAGACCCCCTACGAGCAGTACTTC.

The V gene is TRBV5-1, the J gene TRBJ1-2; D is uncertain. Trimming pared 4 bases from V and 3 bases from J, leaving 22 bases between. Germline CDR1 reads SGHRS; CDR2 reads YFSETQ. This CDR3 is built from 17 residues. CDR3 sequence reads: CASSPSSYLTGDYGYTF. The CDR3 DNA reads TGCGCCAGCAGCCCCAGTTCTTACTTGACTGGGGACTATGGCTACACCTTC. Filled out from reference TRBV5-1 and TRBJ1-2, the complete variable domain reads KAGVTQTPRYLIKTRGQQVTLSCSPISGHRSVSWYQQTPGQGLQFLFEYFSETQRNKGNFPGRFSGRQFSNSRSEMNVSTLELGDSALYLCASSPSSYLTGDYGYTFGSGTRLTVV.

The rearrangement uses TRBV6-6 and TRBJ2-3; 8 bases line up with TRBD2. CDR1 is MNHNY and CDR2 is SVGAGI in the germline V gene (reference sequence). CDR3 length: 14 amino acids. V lost 10 bases and J lost 6; bases outside the gene matches: 12. CDR3 residues: CATDTPGGKDTQYF. In DNA, the CDR3 is TGTGCCACCGATACGCCGGGAGGGAAGGATACGCAGTATTTT.

The V gene is TRBV19, the J gene TRBJ1-3; D gene uncertain. V was trimmed by 1 base and J by 5 bases, leaving 9 bases between them. There are 14 residues in the CDR3. Germline CDR1 is LNHDA and CDR2 is SQIVND (reference sequence). CDR3 nucleotide sequence: TGTGCCAGTAGTATAGGGACGGAAAGAAACACCATATATTTT. It encodes CASSIGTERNTIYF.

V is TRBV11-2 and J is TRBJ2-3; 11 bases are shared with TRBD1. V lost 6 bases, J lost 1 base, and 9 bases stayed unmatched. CDR3 length: 17 residues. From germline, CDR1 is SGHAT and CDR2 FQNNGV. CDR3 region: CASRMGQGGFRTDTQYF. The CDR3 nucleotides read TGTGCCAGCAGGATGGGACAGGGGGGTTTTCGCACAGATACGCAGTATTTT. The entire variable domain, with the rest obtained from reference TRBV11-2 and TRBJ2-3, is as follows: EAGVAQSPRYKIIEKRQSVAFWCNPISGHATLYWYQQILGQGPKLLIQFQNNGVVDDSQLPKDRFSAERLKGVDSTLKIQPAKLEDSAVYLCASRMGQGGFRTDTQYFGPGTRLTVL.

The chain employs TRBV4-2 and TRBJ1-1; D gene uncertain. This CDR3 is 11 amino acids long. From germline, CDR1 is LGHNA and CDR2 YNFKEQ. V dropped 4 bases and J dropped 2 bases, with 2 bases sitting between them. DNA of the CDR3: TGTGCCAGCAGCCTCAACACTGAAGCTTTCTTT. It specifies CASSLNTEAFF.